Listed below are T cell receptor beta chains from one sample, sequenced in a study of T cell responses to AZD1222 COVID-19 vaccine. Only in-frame clones appear in the TCRdb table, and some are missing; sequencing was by immunoSEQ multiplex PCR. The sample lists about 130,000 clones, around 89% occurring once. The sequences come from peripheral blood, collected on day 0 of AZD1222 vaccination. The receptor set was obtained from an adult in good health. Each CDR3 is given without its conserved first and last residue. D genes are given only for firm matches.

TRBD2	TRBV7-9	TRBJ2-1	ASSSATSGNEQF
-	TRBV10-3	TRBJ1-2	AISESSGRDRGYT
-	TRBV5-1	TRBJ1-5	ASSLGGEDQPQH
-	TRBV28	TRBJ1-2	AESYSLDYGYT
-	TRBV30	TRBJ1-5	AWNGGSNQPQH
TRBD2	TRBV11-3	TRBJ2-5	ASSPGGGTGETQY
-	TRBV4-2	TRBJ1-1	ASSRTQDSKAF
TRBD2	TRBV13	TRBJ2-3	ASSLRRGGLDTQY
-	TRBV30	TRBJ1-2	AWSERSVPQYT
-	TRBV10-3	TRBJ1-4	AITGDPTNEKLF
-	TRBV10-3	TRBJ1-2	AISPLGQGDYGYT
-	TRBV6-5	TRBJ1-2	ASSPTVGGYT
-	TRBV2	TRBJ1-2	ARTDPGATNYGYT
TRBD1	TRBV5-1	TRBJ1-2	ASSLALQGVGYT
-	TRBV2	TRBJ2-3	ASSVVDTQY
TRBD1	TRBV27	TRBJ2-3	ASSPPRQGASTDTQY
-	TRBV28	TRBJ2-7	ASSKVSYEQY
-	TRBV7-9	TRBJ2-1	AAGLDPHSYNEQF
-	TRBV3-1/TRBV3-2	TRBJ1-3	ASSPLGSGNTIY
-	TRBV2	TRBJ2-3	ASSVAATSTDTQY
-	TRBV7-2	TRBJ2-7	ASSPRGAGLSYEQY
TRBD2	TRBV20-1	TRBJ2-3	SASSPRGGESDTQY
TRBD2	TRBV19	TRBJ2-3	ASRGLADTDTQY
-	TRBV4-1	TRBJ1-3	ASSQPVRVGNTIY
-	TRBV6-5	TRBJ2-1	ASNRDPSLSEQF
-	TRBV28	TRBJ1-2	ASSLQGLGYT